This T cell receptor beta chain appears in the sequencing data of a study of blood T cell repertoires in COVID-19. Those who participated ranged in age from roughly 18 to 90 years and resided in some 24 US areas. Profiled with immunoSEQ multiplex PCR; TCRdb holds only in-frame clones, not every one. Of 200,000 to 250,000 clones listed, roughly nine tenths are singletons. The CDR3 has 17 amino acids. The germline V gene has CDR1 SGHKS and CDR2 YYEKEE (reference sequence). Trimming removed 3 bases from V and 0 bases from J; junction bases left unmatched: 9. The receptor was derived from a man aged 25 to 40 who had recovered from COVID-19. The specimen was PBMCs or T cells enriched from blood (not recorded which). This chain connects TRBV5-5 to TRBJ1-3; 7 bases match TRBD1. CDR3 loop: CASSSRQGQSSGNTIYF. CDR3 DNA: TGTGCCAGCAGCTCCCGACAGGGACAATCCTCTGGAAACACCATATATTTT.